The 21 T cell receptor beta chains listed next were all sequenced from one sample in a study of T cells of healthy individuals (dated by TCRdb to between 2018 and 2020). Library preparation used 5' RACE. Sequencing was carried out with an Illumina MiSeq. The public reads were quality trimmed at Q25 with fastp and then assembled into clones with MiXCR by TCRdb, keeping productive beta chains. Records with the same CDR3 protein are collapsed into one entry carrying the most frequent genes and DNA. The sample has about 100,000 distinct CDR3 sequences on record, roughly 15% of them singletons. The ten largest clones represent 6.2% of the sample. Receptors were obtained from a human donor in good health.

The chain is built from TRBV4-1 and TRBJ2-1; the D is unclear. This CDR3 region has 15 residues. Germline lookup yields CDR1 MGHRA and CDR2 YSYEKL. Trimming pared 0 bases from V and 7 bases from J, leaving 13 bases between. Here the CDR3 reads CASSQDHTALNEQFF. CDR3 DNA sequence: TGCGCCAGCAGCCAAGATCACACAGCTCTTAATGAGCAGTTCTTC.

This clonotype was seen ten or more times. This chain joins TRBV7-9 and TRBJ2-7, with TRBD1 identical over 8 bases. V shed 5 bases, J shed 9 bases, and the junction held 9 bases outside the gene matches. The CDR3 totals 13 residues. Germline V CDR1 and CDR2: SEHNR, FQNEAQ (reference sequence). CDR3 nucleotides: TGTGCCAGCAGCGGCCGGGACAGGACTCTGCAGTACTTC. Protein product: CASSGRDRTLQYF.

This clonotype was found a few times. The chain is built from TRBV5-1 and TRBJ2-5; TRBD1 matches 7 bases. CDR1 SGHRS and CDR2 YFSETQ come from the germline V gene. The V and J ends lost 2 bases and 2 bases, in that order; junction bases with no gene match: 3. The CDR3 consists of 14 residues. The CDR3: CASSLRQGQETQYF. CDR3 nucleotide sequence: TGCGCCAGCAGCTTAAGACAGGGTCAAGAGACCCAGTACTTC.

The V call is TRBV7-9, the J call TRBJ2-2; D is ambiguous. The length of the CDR3 is 11 residues. Germline CDR1 reads SEHNR; CDR2 reads FQNEAQ (reference sequence). V lost 7 bases and J 7 bases, leaving 7 bases between the germline ends. CDR3 sequence reads: CASNQDGELFF. Written as DNA, the CDR3 is TGTGCCAGCAATCAAGACGGGGAGCTGTTTTTT.

This clonotype was observed many times. The chain recombines TRBV12-3 or TRBV12-4 with TRBJ2-5; D is uncertain. This CDR3 region has 12 residues. V was pared by 5 bases and J by 5 bases, with 9 bases between. The CDR3 sequence: CASSSLGETQYF. For the CDR3, the DNA is TGTGCCAGCAGTAGCCTAGGGGAGACCCAGTACTTC.

This clonotype appeared many times. The chain carries TRBV29-1 and TRBJ2-5, with D perhaps being TRBD1 or TRBD2 (5 bases each). The CDR3 has 12 residues. The germline V and J ends were trimmed by 6 bases and 4 bases, with 12 bases remaining between them. CDR1 SQVTM and CDR2 ANQGSEA come from the germline V gene. The DNA for the CDR3 is TGCAGCGTCTCACCGGGACCAGAGACCCAGTACTTC. Translation gives CSVSPGPETQYF.

On this clonotype itself: A much larger clone lies one base from this, so it may be a read error. CDR3 amino acids: CASNRDRTIGEQFF. The DNA of the CDR3 is TGTGCCAGCAACCGGGACAGGACAATTGGTGAGCAGTTCTTC. V and J are TRBV2 and TRBJ2-1, with 8 bases fitting TRBD1. CDR3 length: 14 amino acids. Germline V gene sequence: CDR1 SNHLY, CDR2 FYNNEI. With V trimmed by 7 bases and J by 9 bases, 11 bases remained unmatched.

This clonotype has at least ten counts. The rearrangement uses TRBV30 and TRBJ1-6; weak D call: TRBD1 (5 bases). The V gene's germline CDR1 is GTSNPN and CDR2 SVGIG (reference sequence). This CDR3 is built from 15 residues. V was cut by 4 bases and J by 9 bases, with 19 bases left in between. The CDR3 sequence: CAWTAGGTTSSPLHF. In DNA, the CDR3 is TGTGCCTGGACTGCCGGGGGGACGACGAGTTCACCCCTCCACTTT.

This clonotype was seen many times. The J gene is TRBJ2-1, the V gene TRBV27; D may be TRBD2 (6 bases). Trimming shortened V by 2 bases and J by 7 bases, and 12 bases separated the two germline ends. The V gene's germline CDR1 is MNHEY and CDR2 SMNVEV (reference sequence). This CDR3 comprises 14 residues. The CDR3 protein is CASSLPGRGNEQFF. In DNA, the CDR3 is TGTGCCAGCAGTTTACCCGGGAGAGGGAATGAGCAGTTCTTC.

This clonotype was counted at least ten times. The chain joins TRBV24-1 to TRBJ2-1; D remains ambiguous. V lost 6 bases to trimming and J lost 9 bases, with 8 bases between them. CDR1 and CDR2 (germline): KGHDR, SFDVKD. The length of the CDR3 is 11 residues. In DNA, the CDR3 is TGTGCCACCAGTCTCTCCCGTGAGCAGTTCTTC. Translating it yields CATSLSREQFF.

This clonotype appeared a few times. This sequence joins TRBV5-1 and TRBJ2-5; D might be TRBD2 (5 bases). The CDR3 is 14 amino acids. V was trimmed by 5 bases and J by 4 bases, leaving 15 bases between them. Germline lookup yields CDR1 SGHRS and CDR2 YFSETQ. CDR3: CASRLTLAGETQYF. The CDR3 DNA reads TGCGCCAGCAGACTCACACTTGCGGGAGAGACCCAGTACTTC. Filled out from reference TRBV5-1 and TRBJ2-5, the complete variable domain reads KAGVTQTPRYLIKTRGQQVTLSCSPISGHRSVSWYQQTPGQGLQFLFEYFSETQRNKGNFPGRFSGRQFSNSRSEMNVSTLELGDSALYLCASRLTLAGETQYFGPGTRLLVL.

This clonotype has a handful of counts. V and J are TRBV6-5 and TRBJ1-5; a weak D match, TRBD1 (5 bases). V lost 7 bases and J 3 bases, leaving 10 bases between the germline ends. CDR3 length: 13 amino acids. Germline-derived CDR1 and CDR2 are MNHEY and SVGAGI. The CDR3 DNA is TGTGCCAGCAAGTGGGGCGTCAATCAGCCCCAGCATTTT. Translated: CASKWGVNQPQHF.

This clonotype turned up a few times. The rearrangement links TRBV20-1 to TRBJ1-6; 9 bases are shared with TRBD1. CDR3 length equals 13 residues. V lost 7 bases, J lost 8 bases, and 6 bases stayed unmatched. Germline CDR1 reads DFQATT; CDR2 reads SNEGSKA (reference sequence). The CDR3 region is CSVGTGRDSPLHF. The CDR3 DNA reads TGCAGTGTAGGGACAGGGCGTGATTCACCCCTCCACTTT.

J is TRBJ2-7 and V is TRBV6-1; D unclear. V lost 2 bases and J 6 bases, leaving 14 bases between the germline ends. This CDR3 has 14 amino acids. The germline gives CDR1 MNHNS, CDR2 SASEGT. CDR3 sequence: CASSELIESGEQYF. The DNA of the CDR3 is TGTGCCAGCAGTGAACTCATAGAATCGGGCGAGCAGTACTTC.

This clonotype was counted a few times. The chain joins TRBV7-9 to TRBJ1-4; the D is unclear. Germline loops: CDR1 SEHNR, CDR2 FQNEAQ (reference sequence). This CDR3 spans 13 amino acids. Trimming removed 10 bases at V and 0 bases at J, with 9 bases between. CDR3 region: CAIREATNEKLFF. The CDR3 DNA follows: TGTGCCATCCGGGAGGCAACTAATGAAAAACTGTTTTTT.

This clonotype was seen a handful of times. The V gene is TRBV6-1, the J gene TRBJ1-4, with D maybe TRBD1 (6 bases). V lost 5 bases, J lost 7 bases, and 14 bases lay in between. Germline CDR1 is MNHNS and CDR2 is SASEGT. This CDR3 comprises 14 residues. CDR3 sequence (DNA): TGTGCCAGCAGTATACAGGGCGATGGTGAAAAACTGTTTTTT. It yields the protein CASSIQGDGEKLFF.

This clonotype was counted a few times. V is TRBV20-1 and J is TRBJ2-5, with D perhaps TRBD2 (6 bases). Germline V gives CDR1 DFQATT, CDR2 SNEGSKA (reference sequence). The CDR3 sequence is 15 residues long. V lost 6 bases and J lost 5, with 22 bases in between. CDR3 sequence: CSAPPAWMEGETQYF. The CDR3, as DNA: TGCAGTGCCCCCCCGGCATGGATGGAGGGGGAGACCCAGTACTTC.

This clonotype has a handful of counts. DNA of the CDR3: TGTGCCAGCAGTACTGGGACAGAAGTGACTGAAGCTTTCTTT. This gives the protein CASSTGTEVTEAFF. The rearrangement links TRBV6-2 or TRBV6-3 to TRBJ1-1; 7 bases agree with TRBD1. Germline trimming cut 5 bases from V and 5 bases from J; bases unmatched to any gene: 8. Per germline, CDR1 MNHEY and CDR2 SVGEGT. This CDR3 spans 14 amino acids.

The rearrangement joins TRBV6-2 or TRBV6-3 to TRBJ2-1; 7 bases align to TRBD2. The length of the CDR3 is 15 residues. V dropped 1 base and J dropped 7; count of bases not matched to a gene: 7. Germline loops: CDR1 MNHEY, CDR2 SVGEGT. DNA of the CDR3: TGTGCCAGCAGTTACTGGCTAGCGGAGGGGAATGAGCAGTTCTTC. Residues: CASSYWLAEGNEQFF.

This clonotype was observed at least ten times. The chain couples TRBV27 to TRBJ2-7; the D gene could be TRBD1 or TRBD2 (5 bases each). Germline V CDR1 and CDR2: MNHEY, SMNVEV (reference sequence). V lost 4 bases and J lost 6, with 16 bases in between. CDR3 length: 14 residues. The CDR3 region has the DNA TGTGCCAGCAGTTGGCAGGGAGAGGGCGGCGAGCAGTACTTC. Translation: CASSWQGEGGEQYF.

V is TRBV5-1 and J is TRBJ2-7; possible D gene TRBD1, 5 bases. The CDR3 consists of 15 residues. CDR1 and CDR2 (germline): SGHRS, YFSETQ. The germline V and J ends were trimmed by 0 bases and 0 bases, with 10 bases remaining between them. The CDR3 is CASSLVTGSSYEQYF. The CDR3 DNA follows: TGCGCCAGCAGCTTGGTAACAGGCAGCTCCTACGAGCAGTACTTC.